The text below deals with one T cell receptor beta chain. Germline V gene sequence: CDR1 SGHTA, CDR2 FQGNSA. Germline trimming cut 6 bases from V and 4 bases from J; bases unmatched to any gene: 7. The CDR3 is 14 residues long. These data are taken from a study of blood T cell repertoires in COVID-19. The wider study: Some COVID-19 samples were acute and others convalescent; all came from the United States, Italy and Spain. Sources were T cells, B-cell-depleted T cells, or PBMCs; the material itself was cDNA or gDNA.

Original analysis: From reference gene primer amplification, estimates of nucleated cell counts were derived. The data were produced by immunoSEQ multiplex PCR, yet TCRdb's version contains in-frame clones alone and is incomplete. Clone size and V and J calls were adopted from that table, with D and trimming inferred from the DNA. The sample holds 250,000 to 300,000 clones; approximately 83% are singletons and the top ten take approximately 10%. Sequencing input: peripheral blood. The origin of this receptor is a woman in her 70s with acute or convalescent COVID-19. V gene TRBV7-2 combines with J gene TRBJ1-1, with 8 bases fitting TRBD1. This chain's CDR3 is CASSRQGQSTEAFF. CDR3 sequence (DNA): TGTGCCAGCAGTCGACAGGGGCAGAGCACTGAAGCTTTCTTT.